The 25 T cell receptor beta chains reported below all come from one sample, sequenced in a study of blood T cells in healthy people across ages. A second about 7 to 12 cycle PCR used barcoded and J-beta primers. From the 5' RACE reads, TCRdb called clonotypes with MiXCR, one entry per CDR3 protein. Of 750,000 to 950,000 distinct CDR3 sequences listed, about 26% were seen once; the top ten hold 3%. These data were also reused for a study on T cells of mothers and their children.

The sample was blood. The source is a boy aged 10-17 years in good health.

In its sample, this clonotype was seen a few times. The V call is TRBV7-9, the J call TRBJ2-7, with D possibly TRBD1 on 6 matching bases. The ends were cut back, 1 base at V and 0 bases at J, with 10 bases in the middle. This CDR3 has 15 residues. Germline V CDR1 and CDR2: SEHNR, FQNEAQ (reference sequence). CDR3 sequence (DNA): TGTGCCAGCAGCTTAGGGGACACTCGCTCCTACGAGCAGTACTTC. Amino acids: CASSLGDTRSYEQYF.

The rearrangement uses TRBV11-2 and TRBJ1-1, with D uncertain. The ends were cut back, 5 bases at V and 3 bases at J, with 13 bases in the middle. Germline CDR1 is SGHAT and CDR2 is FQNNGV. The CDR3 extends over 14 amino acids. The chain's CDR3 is CASSPWAGDTEAFF. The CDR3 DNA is TGTGCCAGCAGCCCCTGGGCTGGTGACACTGAAGCTTTCTTT.

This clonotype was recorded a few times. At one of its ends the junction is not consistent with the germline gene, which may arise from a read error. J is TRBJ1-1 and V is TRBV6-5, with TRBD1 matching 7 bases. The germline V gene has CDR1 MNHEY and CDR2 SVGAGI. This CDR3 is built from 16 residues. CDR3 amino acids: CTSSRQGTSIGTEAFF. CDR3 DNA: TGTACCAGCAGTCGACAGGGTACATCAATTGGCACTGAAGCTTTCTTT.

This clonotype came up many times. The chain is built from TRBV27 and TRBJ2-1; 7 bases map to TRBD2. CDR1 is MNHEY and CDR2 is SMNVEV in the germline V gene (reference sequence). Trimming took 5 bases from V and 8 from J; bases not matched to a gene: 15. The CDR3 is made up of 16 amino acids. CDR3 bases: TGTGCCAGCAGTCAATTGCGGGGGAGACTCTCGGATGAGCAGTTCTTC. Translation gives CASSQLRGRLSDEQFF.

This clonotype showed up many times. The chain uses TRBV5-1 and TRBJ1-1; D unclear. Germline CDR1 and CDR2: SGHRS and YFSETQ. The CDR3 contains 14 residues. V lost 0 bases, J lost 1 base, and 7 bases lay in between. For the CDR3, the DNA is TGCGCCAGCAGCTTGGGGCGTCCGAACACTGAAGCTTTCTTT. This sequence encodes CASSLGRPNTEAFF.

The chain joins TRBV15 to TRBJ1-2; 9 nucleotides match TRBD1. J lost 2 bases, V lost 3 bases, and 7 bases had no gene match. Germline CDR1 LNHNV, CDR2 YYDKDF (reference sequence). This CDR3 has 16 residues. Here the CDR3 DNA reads TGTGCCACCAGCAGGGAATGGGACAGGGAAAACTATGGCTACACCTTC. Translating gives CATSREWDRENYGYTF.

The CDR3: CASSLSGTGHGYTF. The DNA for the CDR3 is TGTGCCAGCAGCTTGTCCGGGACAGGCCATGGCTACACCTTC. This chain joins TRBV7-2 and TRBJ1-2; TRBD1 matches at 8 bases. Germline CDR1 SGHTA, CDR2 FQGNSA. Trimming removed 3 bases from V and 6 bases from J; junction bases left unmatched: 6. This CDR3 is 14 amino acids long.

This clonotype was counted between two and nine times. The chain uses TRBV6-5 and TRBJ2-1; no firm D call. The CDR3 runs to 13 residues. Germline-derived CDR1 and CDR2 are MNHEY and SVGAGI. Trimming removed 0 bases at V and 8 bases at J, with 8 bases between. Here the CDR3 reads CASSYSEGYEQFF. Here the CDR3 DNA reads TGTGCCAGCAGTTACTCAGAAGGGTATGAGCAGTTCTTC.

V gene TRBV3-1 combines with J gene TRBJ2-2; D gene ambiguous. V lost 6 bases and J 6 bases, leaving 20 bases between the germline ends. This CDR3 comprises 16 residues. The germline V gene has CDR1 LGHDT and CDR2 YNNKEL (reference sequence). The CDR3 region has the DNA TGTGCCAGCAGACTGTCGTCCCTCCCCGGGCCCGGGGAGCTGTTTTTT. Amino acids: CASRLSSLPGPGELFF.

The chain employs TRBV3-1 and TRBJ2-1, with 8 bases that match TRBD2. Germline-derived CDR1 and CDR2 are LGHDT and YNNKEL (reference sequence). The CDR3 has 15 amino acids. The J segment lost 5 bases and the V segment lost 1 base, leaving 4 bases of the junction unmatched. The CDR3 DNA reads TGTGCCAGCAGCCAAGTGGAGACTAGCGACAATGAGCAGTTCTTC. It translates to CASSQVETSDNEQFF.

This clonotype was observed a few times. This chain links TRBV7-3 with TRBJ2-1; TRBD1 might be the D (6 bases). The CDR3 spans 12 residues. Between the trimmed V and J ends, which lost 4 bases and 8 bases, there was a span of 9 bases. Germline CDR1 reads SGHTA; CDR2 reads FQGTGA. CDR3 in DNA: TGTGCCAGCAGCTCCCAGGGGTATGAGCAGTTCTTC. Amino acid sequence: CASSSQGYEQFF.

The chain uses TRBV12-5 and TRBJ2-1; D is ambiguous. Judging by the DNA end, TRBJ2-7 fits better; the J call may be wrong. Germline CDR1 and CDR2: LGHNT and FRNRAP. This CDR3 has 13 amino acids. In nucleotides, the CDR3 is TGTGCTAGTGGTTTGTCCCCATCCTACGAGCAGTACTTC. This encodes CASGLSPSYEQYF.

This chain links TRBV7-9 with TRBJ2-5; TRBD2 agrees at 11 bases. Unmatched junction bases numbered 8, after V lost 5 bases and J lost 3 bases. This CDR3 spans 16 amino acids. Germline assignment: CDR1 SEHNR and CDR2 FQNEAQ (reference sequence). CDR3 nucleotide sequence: TGTGCCAGCAGCCCCTTGACTAGCGGGGCTAAAGAGACCCAGTACTTC. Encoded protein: CASSPLTSGAKETQYF.

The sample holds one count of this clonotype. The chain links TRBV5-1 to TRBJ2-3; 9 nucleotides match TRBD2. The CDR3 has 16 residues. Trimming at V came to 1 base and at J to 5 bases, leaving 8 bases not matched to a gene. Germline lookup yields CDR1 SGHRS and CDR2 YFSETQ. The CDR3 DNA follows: TGCGCCAGCAGCTTGTCATTGCGGGGGGGCGGAGATACGCAGTATTTT. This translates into CASSLSLRGGGDTQYF.

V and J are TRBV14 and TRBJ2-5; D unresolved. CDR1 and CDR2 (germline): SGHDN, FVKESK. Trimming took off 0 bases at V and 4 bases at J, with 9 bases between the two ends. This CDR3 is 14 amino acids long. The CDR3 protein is CASSQDWVAETQYF. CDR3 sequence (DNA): TGTGCCAGCAGCCAAGATTGGGTAGCAGAGACCCAGTACTTC.

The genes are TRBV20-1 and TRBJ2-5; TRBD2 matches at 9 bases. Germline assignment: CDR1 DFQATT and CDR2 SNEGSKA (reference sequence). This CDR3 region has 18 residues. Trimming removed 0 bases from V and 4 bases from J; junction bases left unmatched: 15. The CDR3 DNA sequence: TGCAGTGCTAGAGATAGGGCGGCGGGGGGGCTGGTTGGAGAGACCCAGTACTTC. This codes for CSARDRAAGGLVGETQYF.

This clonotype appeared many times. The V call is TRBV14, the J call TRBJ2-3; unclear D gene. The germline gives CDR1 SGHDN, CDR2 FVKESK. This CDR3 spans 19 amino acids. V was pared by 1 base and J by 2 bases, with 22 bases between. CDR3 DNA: TGTGCCAGCAGCCAAGTTAAGAGCCTCATCCAAGAATACACAGATACGCAGTATTTT. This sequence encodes CASSQVKSLIQEYTDTQYF.

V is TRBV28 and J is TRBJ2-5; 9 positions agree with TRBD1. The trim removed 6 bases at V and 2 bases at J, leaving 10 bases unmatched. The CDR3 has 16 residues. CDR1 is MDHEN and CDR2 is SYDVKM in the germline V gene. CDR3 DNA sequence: TGTGCCAGCAGCCCGGACAGGGGCATGGATCAAGAGACCCAGTACTTC. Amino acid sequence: CASSPDRGMDQETQYF.

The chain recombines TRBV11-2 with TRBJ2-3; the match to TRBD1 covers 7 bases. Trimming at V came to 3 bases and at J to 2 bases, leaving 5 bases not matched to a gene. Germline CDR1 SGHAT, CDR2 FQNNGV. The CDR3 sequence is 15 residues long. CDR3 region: CASSLRGLITDTQYF. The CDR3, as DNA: TGTGCCAGCAGCTTGAGGGGGCTTATCACAGATACGCAGTATTTT.

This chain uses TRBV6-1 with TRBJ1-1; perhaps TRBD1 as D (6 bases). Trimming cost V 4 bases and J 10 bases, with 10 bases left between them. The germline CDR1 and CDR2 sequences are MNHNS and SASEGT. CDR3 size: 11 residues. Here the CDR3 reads CASSGDIVAFF. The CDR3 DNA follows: TGTGCCAGCAGTGGGGACATTGTAGCTTTCTTT.

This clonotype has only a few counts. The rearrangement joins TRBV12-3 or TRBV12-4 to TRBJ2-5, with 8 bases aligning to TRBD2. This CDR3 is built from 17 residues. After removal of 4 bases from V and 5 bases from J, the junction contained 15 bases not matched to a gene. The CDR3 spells CASSSYLSGVRGETQYF. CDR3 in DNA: TGTGCCAGCAGTTCCTATCTTAGCGGGGTGAGGGGGGAGACCCAGTACTTC.

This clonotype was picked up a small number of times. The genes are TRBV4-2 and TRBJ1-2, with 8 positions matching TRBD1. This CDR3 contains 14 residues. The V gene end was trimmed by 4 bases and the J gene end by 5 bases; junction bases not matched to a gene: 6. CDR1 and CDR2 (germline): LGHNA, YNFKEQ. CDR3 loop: CASSRGGQAYGYTF. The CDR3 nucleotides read TGTGCCAGCAGCCGAGGGGGACAGGCATATGGCTACACCTTC.

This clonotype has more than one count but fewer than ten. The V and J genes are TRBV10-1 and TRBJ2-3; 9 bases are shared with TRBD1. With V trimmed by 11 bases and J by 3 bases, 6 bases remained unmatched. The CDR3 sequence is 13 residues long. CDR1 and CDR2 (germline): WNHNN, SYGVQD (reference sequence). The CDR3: CAGGQGATDTQYF. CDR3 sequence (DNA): TGCGCCGGGGGACAGGGCGCGACAGATACGCAGTATTTT.

CDR3 DNA: TGTGCCAGCAGTTCCCAGGGCCGCCCGGTCGGTGAAAAACTGTTTTTT. Translated, it gives CASSSQGRPVGEKLFF. The chain couples TRBV6-5 to TRBJ1-4; D possibly corresponds to TRBD1 (5 bases). Germline loops: CDR1 MNHEY, CDR2 SVGAGI. The CDR3 covers 16 residues. With 4 bases removed from V and 7 bases from J, the gap between germline ends came to 19 bases.

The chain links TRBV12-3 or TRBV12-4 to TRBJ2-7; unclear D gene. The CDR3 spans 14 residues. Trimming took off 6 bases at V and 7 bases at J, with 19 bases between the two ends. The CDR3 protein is CASSSYSSRVEQYF. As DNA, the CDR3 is TGTGCCAGCAGCTCTTACAGCAGCCGGGTTGAGCAGTACTTC.